This T cell receptor (beta chain) stems from a study of blood T cell repertoires in COVID-19. Study information: Acute and convalescent COVID-19 specimens originated in the United States, Italy and Spain. T cells, B-cell-depleted T cells, or PBMCs provided the cDNA or gDNA that served as material.

Per the original methods: Using reference gene primer amplification, nucleated cell counts were estimated. Data came from immunoSEQ multiplex PCR; TCRdb stores just in-frame clones and leaves some out. V and J calls plus clone size are reproduced from that table; the DNA served to infer D and trimming. The data show about 120,000 clones, about 80% seen once. The CDR3 has 14 amino acids. Germline V gene lookup returns CDR1 MNHEY and CDR2 SVGEGT. Trimming removed 6 bases from V and 5 bases from J; junction bases left unmatched: 9. The sample was peripheral blood. The rearrangement uses TRBV6-2 or TRBV6-3 and TRBJ2-7, with 8 positions matching TRBD2. This TCR was sampled from an elderly woman with acute or convalescent COVID-19. CDR3 loop: CASSTGGLPDEQYF. CDR3 DNA sequence: TGTGCCAGCAGCACGGGAGGGCTCCCCGACGAGCAGTACTTC.